Detailed here is one TCR beta chain. A read error may explain this, as a much larger clone is one base away. With a J-beta primer mix and a sample-barcoded 5' primer, a second PCR ran roughly 7 to 11 cycles. TCRdb re-analysed the 5' RACE reads in MiXCR, keeping a single row per CDR3 protein. The profile shows more than 500,000 distinct CDR3 sequences, around 27% of them singletons. This sample is part of a study of blood T cells in healthy people across ages. Study as a whole: The template switching approach captured approximately one barcoded beta molecule for every two T cells.

These data were also filed under a second study, of T cells of mothers and their children. From that study: In both related and unrelated pairs, TCR recombination output is shaped similarly by thymic selection. The study found slightly higher but non-significant overlap in related versus unrelated mother-child pairs.

The source of this sequence is a boy aged 2-9 years in good health. The sequenced sample was blood.

The CDR3 coding sequence is TGTACCAGCAGTTTCATACAACAAGAGACCCAGTACTTC. Translation: CTSSFIQQETQYF. This chain links TRBV12-3 or TRBV12-4 with TRBJ2-5; D remains ambiguous. The CDR3 covers 13 residues.